This entry features one TCR beta chain sequence. The antigen is undetermined. The data are from a study of cytomegalovirus exposure and HLA in healthy donors. Germline CDR1 MDHEN, CDR2 SYDVKM. Losses at the gene ends were 7 bases for V and 6 bases for J; bases not matched to a gene: 13. The CDR3 sequence is 16 residues long. Vbeta (60) and Jbeta (13) primers were used in the PCR. Repertoires were generated with immunoSEQ multiplex PCR, while TCRdb's copy carries only in-frame clones and drops some. The sample yields around 140,000 clones, around 80% seen once. The study's findings and limits: HLA-A and HLA-B allele assignments for most subjects were reportedly predicted accurately using TCR beta sequences. Later on, an analysis showed TCR association rates differing by HLA locus, with DRB1 the most and HLA-C the fewest.

The chain employs TRBV28 and TRBJ2-4, with TRBD1 matching over 9 bases. The sample comprised PBMCs. This TCR derives from a man aged 18-30 years in good health and CMV-seropositive. CDR3 DNA: TGTGCCAGCACATCTAACCCGGGACAGGGAGGAAACATTCAGTACTTC. This gives the protein CASTSNPGQGGNIQYF.